A selection of T cell receptor beta chains follows, all from one sample in a study of blood T cells in healthy people across ages. In TCRdb, the 5' RACE reads were re-called with MiXCR into one record per CDR3 protein. Here the sample spans about 580,000 distinct CDR3 sequences, around half being singletons. The specimen was blood. Receptor source: an elderly man in good health. Both conserved end residues are part of each CDR3. A D gene is named only where the DNA matches it firmly. Only some rows state a clone size, as once, few, many or a class for expanded clones.

cdr3_aa	cdr3_nt	d_call	v_call	j_call	clone_size
CASSQGYGSLYTEAFF	TGCGCCAGCAGCCAAGGGTACGGATCATTGTACACTGAAGCTTTCTTT	-	TRBV4-1	TRBJ1-1	-
CSASPENYGYTF	TGCAGTGCTAGTCCCGAAAACTATGGCTACACCTTC	-	TRBV20-1	TRBJ1-2	-
CSARYLATTYEQYF	TGCAGTGCTAGGTATCTAGCGACCACCTACGAGCAGTACTTC	-	TRBV20-1	TRBJ2-7	-
CASSPTGTSGGISEQYF	TGTGCCAGCAGCCCCACCGGGACTAGCGGGGGGATCTCTGAGCAGTACTTC	TRBD2	TRBV7-2	TRBJ2-7	-
CGARGSGETQYF	TGCGGCGCCAGGGGTAGTGGGGAGACCCAGTACTTC	-	TRBV29-1	TRBJ2-5	-
CASSLTGDDQETQYF	TGTGCCAGCAGCTTGACAGGGGACGATCAAGAGACCCAGTACTTC	TRBD1	TRBV7-2	TRBJ2-5	-
CASSPNVNTGYYEQYF	TGTGCCAGCTCGCCGAACGTAAATACAGGGTACTACGAGCAGTACTTC	-	TRBV18	TRBJ2-7	-
CSVGPKTRTPGEQYF	TGCAGCGTTGGACCTAAGACAAGGACGCCCGGCGAGCAGTACTTC	-	TRBV29-1	TRBJ2-7	-
CASSKQGIDEKLFF	TGTGCCAGCAGTAAGCAGGGGATTGACGAAAAACTGTTTTTT	-	TRBV6-2/TRBV6-3	TRBJ1-4	-
CASSLAPAGGPMGNEQFF	TGTGCCAGCAGCTTAGCTCCAGCGGGAGGGCCGATGGGCAATGAGCAGTTCTTC	TRBD2	TRBV7-2	TRBJ2-1	few
CASSRGLAGPSTDTQYF	TGCGCCAGCAGCCGGGGACTAGCGGGGCCAAGCACAGATACGCAGTATTTT	TRBD2	TRBV5-1	TRBJ2-3	few
CASRPTGISYEQYF	TGTGCCAGCAGGCCGACAGGGATCAGCTACGAGCAGTACTTC	TRBD1	TRBV6-2/TRBV6-3	TRBJ2-7	-
CSAAKMGSGANVLTF	TGCAGTGCGGCTAAGATGGGCTCTGGGGCCAACGTCCTGACTTTC	-	TRBV20-1	TRBJ2-6	-
CSAVVPGSNEQYF	TGCAGTGCTGTCGTGCCAGGCAGTAACGAGCAGTACTTC	-	TRBV20-1	TRBJ2-7	-
CASSPTDRGSYEQYF	TGTGCCAGCAGCCCCACTGACAGGGGTTCGTACGAGCAGTACTTC	TRBD1	TRBV12-3/TRBV12-4	TRBJ2-7	few
CASSGSRFNEQFF	TGTGCCAGCAGTGGATCTAGGTTCAATGAGCAGTTCTTC	-	TRBV27	TRBJ2-1	-
CASIPTGAPSRETQYF	TGTGCCAGCATCCCGACAGGGGCTCCGTCCCGAGAGACCCAGTACTTC	TRBD1	TRBV7-2	TRBJ2-5	-
CASSLIGRENTEAFF	TGTGCCAGCAGCTTAATTGGTCGGGAGAACACTGAAGCTTTCTTT	-	TRBV7-2	TRBJ1-1	few